One T cell receptor (beta chain) is described in this entry. This table comes from immunoSEQ multiplex PCR, and its TCRdb copy is limited to in-frame clones, with some not included. The sample consists of tens of thousands of clones, 90% of them appearing once. J gave up 6 bases and V 0 bases, and 5 bases lay outside the gene matches. CDR3 length: 15 amino acids. Germline CDR1 SGHRS, CDR2 YFSETQ. The sample is drawn from a study of OX40 agonist ivuxolimab in advanced cancers. It was autoimmune disease history or systemic immunosuppression that excluded patients. Blood got drawn at baseline, again on cycle 4 day 1, and then on cycle 7 day 1.

This specimen consisted of CD4+ or CD8+ T cells sorted from blood, obtained in a trial of the OX40 agonist ivuxolimab. The J gene is TRBJ2-2, the V gene TRBV5-1, with 7 bases that match TRBD1. The sequence was collected from an adult with an advanced solid tumor such as melanoma, head and neck, liver or kidney cancer. The CDR3 DNA follows: TGCGCCAGCAGCTTGGGACAGGGATCGGCCGGGGAGCTGTTTTTT. Its protein product is CASSLGQGSAGELFF. Full variable domain (outside the CDR3, taken from reference TRBV5-1 and TRBJ2-2): KAGVTQTPRYLIKTRGQQVTLSCSPISGHRSVSWYQQTPGQGLQFLFEYFSETQRNKGNFPGRFSGRQFSNSRSEMNVSTLELGDSALYLCASSLGQGSAGELFFGEGSRLTVL.